This T cell receptor beta chain derives from a study of human T cells and chemical hapten exposure. Each CDR3 protein gets one entry after TCRdb re-called the RACE reads with MiXCR. This sample has around 99,000 distinct CDR3 sequences, with 9% to 9.5% found just once. Time point reported: patch test 2, 6 weeks after DPC sensitization. Treatment described: therapeutic diphenylcyclopropenone sensitization with weekly scalp DPC. General study points: TCRs exceeding a frequency of 1 in 1000 stayed unchanged under DPC sensitization. Compared to controls, expanded TCRs made significantly more large clusters of similar CDR3s. Donors in the study had alopecia, meaning their immune response may differ from healthy people's.

V was clipped by 1 base and J by 6 bases, with 14 bases between them. This CDR3 has 15 residues. Per germline, CDR1 LGHNA and CDR2 YSLEER. There are many counts of this clonotype. What it recognizes is unknown. This chain joins TRBV4-3 and TRBJ2-3; weak D call: TRBD2 (5 bases). This specimen was whole blood, taken in connection with sensitization to the hapten diphenylcyclopropenone (DPC). This TCR derives from a middle-aged woman with alopecia areata. Some clones in this sample may be carry-over from other donors' samples. CDR3 sequence: CASSQGTGMRDTQYF. The CDR3 DNA follows: TGCGCCAGCAGCCAAGGGACGGGGATGCGGGATACGCAGTATTTT.